The 18 T cell receptor beta chains listed next were all sequenced from one sample in a study of identical twins. TCRdb reanalysed the 5' RACE reads using MiXCR and keeps one entry per CDR3 protein. The data show approximately 300,000 distinct CDR3 sequences, roughly 10% seen once. The same sample was also studied in work on yellow fever vaccine responses in identical twins.

The sample comprised CD8+ T cells sorted from blood. These receptors were obtained from a woman aged 18-29 years in good health.

This clonotype came up many times. This sequence joins TRBV29-1 and TRBJ1-1, with 8 bases identical to TRBD1. Unmatched junction bases numbered 8, after V lost 6 bases and J lost 8 bases. Germline lookup yields CDR1 SQVTM and CDR2 ANQGSEA. The CDR3 is 12 amino acids. CDR3 nucleotide sequence: TGCAGCGTGGCGCCAGGGGGCGGAGAAGCTTTCTTT. Translation gives CSVAPGGGEAFF.

This clonotype was observed many times. This chain connects TRBV29-1 to TRBJ2-7; D is undetermined. The germline gives CDR1 SQVTM, CDR2 ANQGSEA. This CDR3 has 12 residues. The V and J ends lost 6 bases and 0 bases respectively, with 9 bases between them. The CDR3 here is CSVVTASYEQYF. In DNA form, the CDR3 reads TGCAGCGTCGTAACAGCCTCCTACGAGCAGTACTTC.

V usage is TRBV4-2 and J usage is TRBJ1-1; tentatively, D is TRBD1 (5 bases). The germline gives CDR1 LGHNA, CDR2 YNFKEQ. The CDR3 runs 15 residues. Trimming took off 7 bases at V and 0 bases at J, with 15 bases between the two ends. The CDR3 here is CASIRDRDLNTEAFF. As DNA, the CDR3 is TGTGCCAGCATCCGGGACCGGGACCTGAACACTGAAGCTTTCTTT.

This clonotype occurred many times. This chain connects TRBV20-1 to TRBJ1-6; 7 bases align to TRBD1. Germline CDR1 is DFQATT and CDR2 is SNEGSKA (reference sequence). Trimming removed 5 bases from V and 6 bases from J; junction bases left unmatched: 13. The CDR3 consists of 16 residues. The CDR3 region has the DNA TGCAGTGCTGGGACAGCGAACGGAGTCCTTAATTCACCCCTCCACTTT. It translates to CSAGTANGVLNSPLHF.

This chain uses TRBV15 with TRBJ2-2; D might be TRBD1 (6 bases). CDR1 is LNHNV and CDR2 is YYDKDF in the germline V gene (reference sequence). The V end was cut by 5 bases, the J end by 3 bases, with 7 bases between. CDR3 size: 13 residues. CDR3 region: CATSGQYTGELFF. CDR3 DNA sequence: TGTGCCACCAGCGGACAGTACACCGGGGAGCTGTTTTTT. Supplemented by reference TRBV15 and TRBJ2-2, the full variable domain reads DAMVIQNPRYQVTQFGKPVTLSCSQTLNHNVMYWYQQKSSQAPKLLFHYYDKDFNNEADTPDNFQSRRPNTSFCFLDIRSPGLGDTAMYLCATSGQYTGELFFGEGSRLTVL.

This clonotype has a handful of counts. The chain is built from TRBV9 and TRBJ1-1, with D hard to call. Germline-derived CDR1 and CDR2 are SGDLS and YYNGEE. The CDR3 sequence is 13 residues long. The germline V and J ends were trimmed by 0 bases and 0 bases, with 3 bases remaining between them. The CDR3 DNA is TGTGCCAGCAGCGTAGAGTTGAACACTGAAGCTTTCTTT. This gives the protein CASSVELNTEAFF.

This clonotype has just a few counts. The chain uses TRBV27 and TRBJ2-2, with D hard to call. The CDR3 has 12 amino acids. Trimming stripped 5 bases from V and 6 bases from J, with 7 bases between. Germline CDR1 and CDR2: MNHEY and SMNVEV (reference sequence). For the CDR3, the DNA is TGTGCCAGCAGTCCGCCCCCCGGGGAGCTGTTTTTT. Translation: CASSPPPGELFF.

This clonotype was seen more than once but under ten times. The chain combines TRBV2 with TRBJ2-2; 11 bases agree with TRBD2. Germline values: CDR1 SNHLY, CDR2 FYNNEI. CDR3 length: 16 residues. V lost 4 bases to trimming and J lost 7 bases; unmatched junction nucleotides: 8. CDR3 sequence: CASSASGRPGGGELFF. The CDR3 nucleotides are TGTGCCAGCAGTGCTAGCGGGAGGCCGGGAGGCGGGGAGCTGTTTTTT.

This sequence joins TRBV11-2 and TRBJ2-4; D call uncertain. The V gene lost 3 bases and the J gene lost 7 bases, with 7 bases spanning the gap. Germline CDR1 reads SGHAT; CDR2 reads FQNNGV. The length of the CDR3 is 12 residues. CDR3 nucleotide sequence: TGTGCCAGCAGCTTCCTCCTTAACATTCAGTACTTC. The encoded protein is CASSFLLNIQYF.

The rearrangement links TRBV6-1 to TRBJ2-2; 9 positions match TRBD1. V was clipped by 6 bases and J by 3 bases; unmatched bases: 5. The length of the CDR3 is 15 residues. In germline, CDR1 is MNHNS, CDR2 SASEGT. Here the CDR3 DNA reads TGTGCCAGCAGGGAGGGACAGGGCGACACCGGGGAGCTGTTTTTT. Translating gives CASREGQGDTGELFF.

This clonotype has a count of ten or more. The V and J genes are TRBV10-3 and TRBJ2-2, with 9 bases fitting TRBD1. Per germline, CDR1 ENHRY and CDR2 SYGVKD. V shed 8 bases, J shed 3 bases, and the junction held 4 bases outside the gene matches. The CDR3 runs to 14 residues. The chain's CDR3 is CAIGDRADTGELFF. The CDR3 DNA sequence: TGTGCCATCGGGGACAGGGCCGACACCGGGGAGCTGTTTTTT.

This clonotype has a count of ten or more. The V call is TRBV12-3 or TRBV12-4, the J call TRBJ2-7; 9 nucleotides agree with TRBD1. V lost 4 bases and J lost 5; bases outside the gene matches: 12. This CDR3 contains 16 residues. CDR3 region: CASSWSHRDREDEQYF. The CDR3 DNA follows: TGTGCCAGCAGTTGGTCCCATCGGGACAGGGAAGACGAGCAGTACTTC.

Only a few counts were recorded for this clonotype. The chain joins TRBV7-8 to TRBJ2-7; D remains unclear. V was clipped by 1 base and J by 3 bases, with 10 bases between them. The CDR3 extends over 14 amino acids. Germline V gene lookup returns CDR1 SGHVS and CDR2 FQNEAQ. Here the CDR3 reads CASSLVGSGYEQYF. The CDR3, as DNA: TGTGCCAGCAGCTTAGTCGGCTCGGGCTACGAGCAGTACTTC.

This clonotype was seen repeatedly, ten times or more. V and J are TRBV4-2 and TRBJ2-7; no clear D gene. V shed 0 bases and J shed 2 bases, with 8 bases lying between them. From germline, CDR1 is LGHNA and CDR2 YNFKEQ. The CDR3 covers 14 residues. CDR3 coding DNA: TGTGCCAGCAGCCAAGAACTTGGACCCTACGAGCAGTACTTC. Translated, it gives CASSQELGPYEQYF.

This clonotype was picked up a small number of times. V and J are TRBV29-1 and TRBJ1-1; D perhaps matches TRBD1 (5 bases). CDR3 length: 15 amino acids. V gave up 6 bases and J gave up 1 base, with 18 bases separating them. Germline values: CDR1 SQVTM, CDR2 ANQGSEA. The CDR3 is CSVEDHLTGNTEAFF. The CDR3 DNA is TGCAGCGTGGAGGACCACCTCACAGGGAACACTGAAGCTTTCTTT.

This clonotype was found many times. The chain joins TRBV5-4 to TRBJ2-3, with 10 bases matching TRBD2. This CDR3 region has 15 residues. CDR1 and CDR2 (germline): SGHNT, YYREEE (reference sequence). With V trimmed by 3 bases and J by 6 bases, 7 bases remained unmatched. The CDR3 here is CASSSSGSGDDTQYF. The CDR3 DNA follows: TGTGCCAGCAGCTCTAGCGGGAGCGGTGACGATACGCAGTATTTT.

This clonotype was observed many times. The rearrangement joins TRBV3-1 to TRBJ2-1; D not resolved. The germline CDR1 and CDR2 sequences are LGHDT and YNNKEL (reference sequence). The V end lost 2 bases, the J end lost 2 bases, and 13 bases lay between the germline ends. This CDR3 is 16 amino acids long. The DNA for the CDR3 is TGTGCCAGCAGCCAACAGGTGGCAGAACCCTACAATGAGCAGTTCTTC. Encoded protein: CASSQQVAEPYNEQFF.

This clonotype was seen once. The chain links TRBV2 to TRBJ2-2; tentatively, D is TRBD1 (5 bases). Trimming pared 8 bases from V and 9 bases from J, leaving 31 bases between. Germline CDR1 SNHLY, CDR2 FYNNEI. The CDR3 loop spans 18 amino acids. In DNA form, the CDR3 reads TGTGCCAGCTGCACTTCCCCCACAGGAACGATTTATCACCGGGAGCTGTTTTTT. Amino acid sequence: CASCTSPTGTIYHRELFF.